This entry concerns a single T cell receptor beta chain. The sample comes from a study of T cell changes during pregnancy in multiple sclerosis. The J segment lost 5 bases and the V segment lost 0 bases, leaving 6 bases of the junction unmatched. Germline CDR1 is SGDLS and CDR2 is YYNGEE. CDR3 length: 15 residues. The protocol was immunoSEQ multiplex PCR, while the TCRdb copy is restricted to in-frame clones and leaves out a portion. The profile shows 55,000 to 80,000 clones, about 93% of them singletons. This chain joins TRBV9 and TRBJ2-7, with 9 bases that match TRBD2. This sample comprised CD8+ T cells from peripheral blood mononuclear cells, obtained in the second trimester of pregnancy. This receptor was taken from a female donor with multiple sclerosis, enrolled in a pregnancy study. The CDR3 DNA follows: TGTGCCAGCAGCGTAGCTGGGGCGGGAGGGGACGAGCAGTACTTC. It specifies CASSVAGAGGDEQYF.